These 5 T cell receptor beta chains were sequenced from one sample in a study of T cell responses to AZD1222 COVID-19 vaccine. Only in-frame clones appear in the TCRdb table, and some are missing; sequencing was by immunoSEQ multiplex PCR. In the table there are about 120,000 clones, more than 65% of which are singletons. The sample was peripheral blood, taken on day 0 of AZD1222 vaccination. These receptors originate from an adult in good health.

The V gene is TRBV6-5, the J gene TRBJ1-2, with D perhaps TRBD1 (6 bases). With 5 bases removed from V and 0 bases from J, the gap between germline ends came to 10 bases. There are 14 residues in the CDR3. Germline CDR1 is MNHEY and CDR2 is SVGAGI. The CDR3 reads CASSRDTSNYGYTF. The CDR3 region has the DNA TGTGCCAGCAGTCGGGACACATCTAACTATGGCTACACCTTC.

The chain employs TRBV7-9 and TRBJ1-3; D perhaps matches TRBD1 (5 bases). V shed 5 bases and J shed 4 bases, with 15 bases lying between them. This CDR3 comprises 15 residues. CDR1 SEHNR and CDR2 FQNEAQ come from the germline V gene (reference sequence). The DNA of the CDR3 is TGTGCCAGCAGCCCCCTATGGGACCCGGGAAACACCATATATTTT. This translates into CASSPLWDPGNTIYF.

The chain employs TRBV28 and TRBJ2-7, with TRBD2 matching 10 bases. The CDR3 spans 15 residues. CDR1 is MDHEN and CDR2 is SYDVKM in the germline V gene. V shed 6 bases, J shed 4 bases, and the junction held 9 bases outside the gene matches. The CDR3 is CASRLASSGGYEQYF. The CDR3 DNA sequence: TGTGCCAGCAGACTGGCGTCTAGCGGGGGATACGAGCAGTACTTC.

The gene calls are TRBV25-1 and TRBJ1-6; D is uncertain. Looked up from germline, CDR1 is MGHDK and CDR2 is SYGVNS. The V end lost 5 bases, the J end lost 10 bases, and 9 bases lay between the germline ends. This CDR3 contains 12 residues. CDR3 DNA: TGTGCCAGCAGTTTCCTGGTGTCACCCCTCCACTTT. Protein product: CASSFLVSPLHF. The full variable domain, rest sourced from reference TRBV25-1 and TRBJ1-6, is EADIYQTPRYLVIGTGKKITLECSQTMGHDKMYWYQQDPGMELHLIHYSYGVNSTEKGDLSSESTVSRIRTEHFPLTLESARPSHTSQYLCASSFLVSPLHFGNGTRLTVT.

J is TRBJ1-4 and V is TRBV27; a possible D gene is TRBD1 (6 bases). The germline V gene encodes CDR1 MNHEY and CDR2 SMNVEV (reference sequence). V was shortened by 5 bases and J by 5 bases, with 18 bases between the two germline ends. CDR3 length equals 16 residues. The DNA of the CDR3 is TGTGCCAGCAGTCCAATCGACAGGACAGCGAATGAAAAACTGTTTTTT. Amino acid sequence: CASSPIDRTANEKLFF. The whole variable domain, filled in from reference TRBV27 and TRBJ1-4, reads EAQVTQNPRYLITVTGKKLTVTCSQNMNHEYMSWYRQDPGLGLRQIYYSMNVEVTDKGDVPEGYKVSRKEKRNFPLILESPSPNQTSLYFCASSPIDRTANEKLFFGSGTQLSVL.